The 15 T cell receptor beta chains presented below share a single source sample, sequenced in a study of OX40 agonist ivuxolimab in advanced cancers. Method: immunoSEQ multiplex PCR; TCRdb's copy keeps in-frame clones and lacks some. The data show 60,000 to 70,000 clones, over 75% seen once. Here the sequenced sample was CD4+ or CD8+ T cells sorted from blood, taken in a trial of the OX40 agonist ivuxolimab. These receptors were taken from an adult with an advanced solid tumor such as melanoma, head and neck, liver or kidney cancer.

The rearrangement links TRBV11-3 to TRBJ2-7; 12 bases align to TRBD1. The CDR3 contains 17 residues. Germline lookup yields CDR1 SGHNT and CDR2 YENEEA. Losses at the gene ends were 1 base for V and 4 bases for J; bases not matched to a gene: 8. CDR3 sequence reads: CASSLAAGTGGRYEQYF. The CDR3 bases are TGTGCCAGCAGCTTAGCCGCCGGGACAGGGGGCCGGTACGAGCAGTACTTC.

This chain links TRBV5-5 with TRBJ2-7; D might be TRBD1 or TRBD2, each matching 5 bases. The length of the CDR3 is 15 residues. CDR1 is SGHKS, CDR2 YYEKEE, per germline (reference sequence). V was cut by 3 bases and J by 2 bases, with 15 bases left in between. DNA of the CDR3: TGTGCCAGCAGCTGGGACCGGGCCAGGACCTACGAGCAGTACTTC. It codes for CASSWDRARTYEQYF.

The J gene is TRBJ2-3, the V gene TRBV19; D gene ambiguous. The germline V and J ends were trimmed by 3 bases and 0 bases, with 10 bases remaining between them. The CDR3 sequence is 15 residues long. The germline V gene has CDR1 LNHDA and CDR2 SQIVND (reference sequence). For the CDR3, the DNA is TGTGCCAGTAGTATGATTGAAGCTAGCACAGATACGCAGTATTTT. It is translated as CASSMIEASTDTQYF.

The chain links TRBV6-4 to TRBJ2-1; 11 bases align to TRBD2. Per germline, CDR1 MRHNA and CDR2 SNTAGT. J lost 5 bases, V lost 4 bases, and 4 bases had no gene match. CDR3 length: 15 residues. The CDR3 DNA follows: TGTGCCAGCAGTGTCGGGACTAGCGGTAACAATGAGCAGTTCTTC. It specifies CASSVGTSGNNEQFF.

The rearrangement joins TRBV27 to TRBJ2-1; TRBD1 matches at 8 bases. CDR3 size: 17 residues. Germline-derived CDR1 and CDR2 are MNHEY and SMNVEV (reference sequence). The trim removed 6 bases at V and 0 bases at J, leaving 10 bases unmatched. The CDR3 sequence is CASRETGVLSSYNEQFF. The CDR3, as DNA: TGTGCCAGCAGGGAGACAGGGGTATTGAGCTCCTACAATGAGCAGTTCTTC.

This chain joins TRBV4-2 and TRBJ1-2; D not resolved. Germline assignment: CDR1 LGHNA and CDR2 YNFKEQ. V lost 0 bases to trimming and J lost 8 bases, with 7 bases between them. This CDR3 comprises 12 residues. The CDR3: CASSQDMVGYTF. CDR3 in DNA: TGTGCCAGCAGCCAAGATATGGTCGGCTACACCTTC.

The chain links TRBV6-1 to TRBJ2-1; TRBD1 is a possible D gene (6 bases). The length of the CDR3 is 13 residues. CDR1 and CDR2 (germline): MNHNS, SASEGT. V was cut by 6 bases and J by 7 bases, with 13 bases left in between. CDR3 in amino acids: CASRLTGINEQFF. The CDR3 bases are TGTGCCAGCAGACTAACAGGGATAAATGAGCAGTTCTTC.

The chain is built from TRBV5-4 and TRBJ2-1, with 15 nucleotides matching TRBD2. Germline V gene data show CDR1 as SGHNT and CDR2 as YYREEE (reference sequence). The CDR3 has 20 residues. V shed 4 bases, J shed 2 bases, and the junction held 13 bases outside the gene matches. CDR3 residues: CASSGTAGTSGRRTYNEQFF. The CDR3 DNA reads as TGTGCCAGCAGCGGTACTGCCGGGACTAGCGGGAGGAGGACCTACAATGAGCAGTTCTTC.

V and J are TRBV9 and TRBJ2-2; 9 bases map to TRBD2. The junction had 7 bases not matched to a gene; V was cut back by 6 bases and J by 4 bases. This CDR3 is 15 amino acids long. CDR1 and CDR2 (germline): SGDLS, YYNGEE. The CDR3 sequence is CASNKGAGGTGELFF. Written as DNA, the CDR3 is TGTGCCAGCAATAAGGGAGCGGGAGGCACCGGGGAGCTGTTTTTT.

CDR3 sequence: CASTSGGGVNTGELFF. Written as DNA, the CDR3 is TGTGCCAGCACCTCGGGGGGAGGGGTTAACACCGGGGAGCTGTTTTTT. V and J are TRBV11-2 and TRBJ2-2; 7 nucleotides match TRBD2. This CDR3 region has 16 residues. Germline-derived CDR1 and CDR2 are SGHAT and FQNNGV. The junction had 10 bases not matched to a gene; V was cut back by 7 bases and J by 2 bases.

The rearrangement links TRBV14 to TRBJ2-1; TRBD2 might be the D (7 bases). The germline V and J ends were trimmed by 4 bases and 0 bases, with 13 bases remaining between them. There are 16 residues in the CDR3. Germline CDR1 and CDR2: SGHDN and FVKESK. The CDR3: CASSRRGGSSYNEQFF. The CDR3 DNA reads TGTGCCAGCAGCCGGAGGGGGGGCAGCTCCTACAATGAGCAGTTCTTC.

This rearrangement joins TRBV27 to TRBJ2-1, with 11 bases fitting TRBD2. This CDR3 comprises 15 residues. V lost 3 bases and J lost 8; bases outside the gene matches: 6. Germline V gene data show CDR1 as MNHEY and CDR2 as SMNVEV (reference sequence). The CDR3 loop is CASSLGLAASDEQFF. The DNA of the CDR3 is TGTGCCAGCAGTTTGGGACTAGCGGCGTCGGATGAGCAGTTCTTC.

The V and J genes are TRBV28 and TRBJ2-1, with D perhaps TRBD2 (5 bases). The V gene lost 6 bases and the J gene lost 4 bases, with 7 bases spanning the gap. Per germline, CDR1 MDHEN and CDR2 SYDVKM. This CDR3 is 12 amino acids long. The CDR3 here is CASSPGYNEQFF. The CDR3 nucleotides read TGTGCCAGCAGCCCGGGATACAATGAGCAGTTCTTC.

The chain links TRBV4-2 to TRBJ1-4; 9 bases are a match to TRBD1. From germline, CDR1 is LGHNA and CDR2 YNFKEQ. J gave up 12 bases and V 3 bases, and 14 bases lay outside the gene matches. The CDR3 is 16 amino acids. This CDR3 is CASSHPREQGATELFF. The CDR3 bases are TGTGCCAGCAGCCACCCGCGTGAACAGGGGGCGACGGAACTGTTTTTT.

The V call is TRBV6-5, the J call TRBJ2-5; D gene uncertain. The CDR3 is 15 residues long. Trimming took off 5 bases at V and 5 bases at J, with 18 bases between the two ends. Germline loops: CDR1 MNHEY, CDR2 SVGAGI. Here the CDR3 DNA reads TGTGCCAGCAGTCCCATCATCTCTAGGGCCGAGACCCAGTACTTC. Residues: CASSPIISRAETQYF.